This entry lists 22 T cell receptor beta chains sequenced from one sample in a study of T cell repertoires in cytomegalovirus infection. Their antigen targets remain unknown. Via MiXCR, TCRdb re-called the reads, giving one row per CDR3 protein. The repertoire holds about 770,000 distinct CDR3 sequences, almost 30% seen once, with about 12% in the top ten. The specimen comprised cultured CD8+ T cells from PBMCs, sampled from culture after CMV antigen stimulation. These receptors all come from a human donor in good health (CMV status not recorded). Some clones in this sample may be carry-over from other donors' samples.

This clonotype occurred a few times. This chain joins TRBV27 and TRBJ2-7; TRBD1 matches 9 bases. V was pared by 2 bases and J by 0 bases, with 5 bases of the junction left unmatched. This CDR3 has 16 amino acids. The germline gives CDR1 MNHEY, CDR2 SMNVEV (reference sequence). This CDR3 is CASSLVGTGNSYEQYF. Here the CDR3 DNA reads TGTGCCAGCAGTTTAGTTGGGACAGGGAACTCCTACGAGCAGTACTTC.

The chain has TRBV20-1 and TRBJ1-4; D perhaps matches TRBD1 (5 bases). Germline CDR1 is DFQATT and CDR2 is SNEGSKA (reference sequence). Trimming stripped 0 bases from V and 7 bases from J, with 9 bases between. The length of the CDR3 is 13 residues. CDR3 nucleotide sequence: TGCAGTGCTAGAGATCCTGGGGGTGAAAAACTGTTTTTT. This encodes CSARDPGGEKLFF.

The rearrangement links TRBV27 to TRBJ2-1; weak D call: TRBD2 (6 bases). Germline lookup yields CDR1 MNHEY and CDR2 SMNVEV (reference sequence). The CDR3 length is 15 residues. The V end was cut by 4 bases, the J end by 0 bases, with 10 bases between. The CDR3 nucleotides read TGTGCCAGCAGTTACGGACTACCCTCCTACAATGAGCAGTTCTTC. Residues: CASSYGLPSYNEQFF.

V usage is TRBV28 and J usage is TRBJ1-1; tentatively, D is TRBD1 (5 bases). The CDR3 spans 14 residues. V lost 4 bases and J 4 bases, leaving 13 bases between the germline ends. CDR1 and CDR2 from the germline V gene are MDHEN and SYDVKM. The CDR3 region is CASSWFGGGTEAFF. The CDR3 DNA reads TGTGCCAGCAGTTGGTTCGGGGGAGGCACTGAAGCTTTCTTT.

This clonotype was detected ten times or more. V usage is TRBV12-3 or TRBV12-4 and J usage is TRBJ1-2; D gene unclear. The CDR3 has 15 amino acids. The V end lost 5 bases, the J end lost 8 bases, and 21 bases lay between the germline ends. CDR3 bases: TGTGCCAGCAGTAACCAATTGGCCGCTGCCCAAGGCTACACCTTC. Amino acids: CASSNQLAAAQGYTF.

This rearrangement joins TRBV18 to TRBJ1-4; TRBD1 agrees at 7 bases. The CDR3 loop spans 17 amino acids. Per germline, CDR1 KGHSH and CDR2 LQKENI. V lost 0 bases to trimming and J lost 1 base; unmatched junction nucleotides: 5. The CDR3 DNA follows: TGTGCCAGCTCACCACCGGCCGGGGACAGAACTAATGAAAAACTGTTTTTT. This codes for CASSPPAGDRTNEKLFF. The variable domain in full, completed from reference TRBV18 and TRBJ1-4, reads NAGVMQNPRHLVRRRGQEARLRCSPMKGHSHVYWYRQLPEEGLKFMVYLQKENIIDESGMPKERFSAEFPKEGPSILRIQQVVRGDSAAYFCASSPPAGDRTNEKLFFGSGTQLSVL.

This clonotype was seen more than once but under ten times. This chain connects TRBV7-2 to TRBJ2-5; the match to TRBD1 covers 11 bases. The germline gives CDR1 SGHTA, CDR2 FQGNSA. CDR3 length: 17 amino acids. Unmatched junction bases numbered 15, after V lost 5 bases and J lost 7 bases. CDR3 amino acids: CASSDPRGQGAIGTQYF. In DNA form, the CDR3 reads TGTGCCAGCAGCGATCCCCGAGGACAGGGGGCGATCGGGACCCAGTACTTC.

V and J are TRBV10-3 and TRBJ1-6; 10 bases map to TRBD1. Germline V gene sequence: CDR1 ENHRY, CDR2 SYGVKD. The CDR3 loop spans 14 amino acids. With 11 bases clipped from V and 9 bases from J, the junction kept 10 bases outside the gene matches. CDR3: CASWTGGDFSPLHF. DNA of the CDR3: TGTGCCTCATGGACAGGGGGAGACTTTTCACCCCTCCACTTT.

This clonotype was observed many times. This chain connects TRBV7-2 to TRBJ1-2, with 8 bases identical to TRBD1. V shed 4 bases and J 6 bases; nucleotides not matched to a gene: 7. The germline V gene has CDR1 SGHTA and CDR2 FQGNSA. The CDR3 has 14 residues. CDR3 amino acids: CASSSPDREDGYTF. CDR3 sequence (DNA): TGTGCCAGCAGCTCCCCGGACAGGGAGGATGGCTACACCTTC. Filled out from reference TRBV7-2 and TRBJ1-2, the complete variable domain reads GAGVSQSPSNKVTEKGKDVELRCDPISGHTALYWYRQSLGQGLEFLIYFQGNSAPDKSGLPSDRFSAERTGGSVSTLTIQRTQQEDSAVYLCASSSPDREDGYTFGSGTRLTVV.

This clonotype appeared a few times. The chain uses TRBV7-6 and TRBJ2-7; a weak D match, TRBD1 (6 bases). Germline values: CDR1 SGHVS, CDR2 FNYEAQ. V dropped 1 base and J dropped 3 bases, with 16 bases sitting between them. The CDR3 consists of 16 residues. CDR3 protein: CASSLGMRGSGYEQYF. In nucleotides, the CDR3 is TGTGCCAGCAGCTTAGGCATGAGGGGGAGCGGCTACGAGCAGTACTTC.

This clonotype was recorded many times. CDR3 region: CASSLIGTGGGLDYGYTF. The CDR3 region has the DNA TGTGCCAGCAGCTTAATCGGGACAGGGGGCGGATTGGACTATGGCTACACCTTC. The chain recombines TRBV7-2 with TRBJ1-2; 12 positions agree with TRBD1. V was pared by 2 bases and J by 3 bases, with 10 bases of the junction left unmatched. Germline V lookup: CDR1 SGHTA, CDR2 FQGNSA. The CDR3 spans 18 residues.

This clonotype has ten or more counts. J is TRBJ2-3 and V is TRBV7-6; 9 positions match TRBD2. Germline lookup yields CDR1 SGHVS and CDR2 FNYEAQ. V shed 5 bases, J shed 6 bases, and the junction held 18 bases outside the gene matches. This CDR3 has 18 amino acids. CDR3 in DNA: TGTGCCAGCAGCCCTGGGGGGACTAGCCGGATAACGAGGGATACGCAGTATTTT. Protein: CASSPGGTSRITRDTQYF. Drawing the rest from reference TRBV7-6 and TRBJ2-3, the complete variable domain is GAGVSQSPRYKVTKRGQDVALRCDPISGHVSLYWYRQALGQGPEFLTYFNYEAQQDKSGLPNDRFSAERPEGSISTLTIQRTEQRDSAMYRCASSPGGTSRITRDTQYFGPGTRLTVL.

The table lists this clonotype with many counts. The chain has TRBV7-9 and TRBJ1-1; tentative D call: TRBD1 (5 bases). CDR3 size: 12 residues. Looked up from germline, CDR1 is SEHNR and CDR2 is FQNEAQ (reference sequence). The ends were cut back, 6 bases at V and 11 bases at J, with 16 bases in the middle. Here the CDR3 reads CASRSRDLQAFF. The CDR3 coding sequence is TGTGCCAGCAGGTCACGGGACCTTCAGGCTTTCTTT.

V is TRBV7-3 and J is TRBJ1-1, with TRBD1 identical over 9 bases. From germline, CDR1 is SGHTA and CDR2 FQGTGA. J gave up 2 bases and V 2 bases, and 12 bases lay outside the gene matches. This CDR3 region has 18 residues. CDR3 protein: CASSLLDRDRVPNTEAFF. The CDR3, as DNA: TGTGCCAGCAGCTTACTCGACCGGGACAGGGTGCCCAACACTGAAGCTTTCTTT. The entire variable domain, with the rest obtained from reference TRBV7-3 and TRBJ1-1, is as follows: GAGVSQTPSNKVTEKGKYVELRCDPISGHTALYWYRQSLGQGPEFLIYFQGTGAADDSGLPNDRFFAVRPEGSVSTLKIQRTERGDSAVYLCASSLLDRDRVPNTEAFFGQGTRLTVV.

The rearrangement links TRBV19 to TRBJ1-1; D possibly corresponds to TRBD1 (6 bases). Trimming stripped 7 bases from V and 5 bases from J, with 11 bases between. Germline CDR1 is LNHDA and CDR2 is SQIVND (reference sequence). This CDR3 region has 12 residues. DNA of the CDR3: TGTGCCAGTACCCCAAGGGGGACTGAAGCTTTCTTT. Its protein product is CASTPRGTEAFF.

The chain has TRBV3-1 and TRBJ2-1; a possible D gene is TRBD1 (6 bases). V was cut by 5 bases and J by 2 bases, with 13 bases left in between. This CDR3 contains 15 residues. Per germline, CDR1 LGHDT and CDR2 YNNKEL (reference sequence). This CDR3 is CASSARGSPYNEQFF. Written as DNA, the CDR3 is TGTGCCAGCAGCGCCAGGGGAAGTCCCTACAATGAGCAGTTCTTC.

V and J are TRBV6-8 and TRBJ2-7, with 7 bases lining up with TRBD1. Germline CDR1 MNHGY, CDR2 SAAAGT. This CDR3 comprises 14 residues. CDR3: CVSSNGDSSYEQYV. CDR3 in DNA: TGTGTCAGCAGCAACGGGGACAGCTCCTACGAGCAGTACGTC.

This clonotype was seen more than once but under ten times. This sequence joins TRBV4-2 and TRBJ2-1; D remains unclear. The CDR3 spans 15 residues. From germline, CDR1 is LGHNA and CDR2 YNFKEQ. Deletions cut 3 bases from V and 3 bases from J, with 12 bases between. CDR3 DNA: TGTGCCAGCAGCCAGCCCGGACGGAACTACAATGAGCAGTTCTTC. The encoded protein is CASSQPGRNYNEQFF.

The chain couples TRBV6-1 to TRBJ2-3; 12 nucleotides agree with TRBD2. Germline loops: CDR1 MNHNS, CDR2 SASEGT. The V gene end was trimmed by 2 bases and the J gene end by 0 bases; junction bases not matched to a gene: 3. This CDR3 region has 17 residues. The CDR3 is CASSELAGGLSTDTQYF. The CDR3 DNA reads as TGTGCCAGCAGTGAACTAGCGGGGGGGCTGAGCACAGATACGCAGTATTTT.

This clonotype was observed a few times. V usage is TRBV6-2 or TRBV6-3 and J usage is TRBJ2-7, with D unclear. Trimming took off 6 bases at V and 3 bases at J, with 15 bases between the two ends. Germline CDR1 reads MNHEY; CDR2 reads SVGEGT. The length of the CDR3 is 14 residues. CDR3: CASSPGPSFYEQYV. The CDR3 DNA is TGTGCCAGCAGCCCCGGACCATCTTTCTACGAGCAGTACGTC.

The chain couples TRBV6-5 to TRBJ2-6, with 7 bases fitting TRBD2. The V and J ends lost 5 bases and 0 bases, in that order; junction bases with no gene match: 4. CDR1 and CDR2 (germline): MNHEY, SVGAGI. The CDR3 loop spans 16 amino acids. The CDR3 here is CASSGEGRSGANVLTF. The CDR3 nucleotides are TGTGCCAGCAGTGGGGAGGGGCGCTCTGGGGCCAACGTCCTGACTTTC.

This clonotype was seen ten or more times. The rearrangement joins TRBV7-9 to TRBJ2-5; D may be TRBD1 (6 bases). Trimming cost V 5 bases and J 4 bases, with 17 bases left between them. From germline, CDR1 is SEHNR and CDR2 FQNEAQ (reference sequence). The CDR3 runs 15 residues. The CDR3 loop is CASSLQGEGLETQYF. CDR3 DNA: TGTGCCAGCAGCCTACAGGGCGAGGGTCTAGAGACCCAGTACTTC. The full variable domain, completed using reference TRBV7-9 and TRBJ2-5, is DTGVSQNPRHKITKRGQNVTFRCDPISEHNRLYWYRQTLGQGPEFLTYFQNEAQLEKSRLLSDRFSAERPKGSFSTLEIQRTEQGDSAMYLCASSLQGEGLETQYFGPGTRLLVL.